The present T cell receptor beta chain was sequenced within a study of T cell responses to AZD1222 COVID-19 vaccine. Regarding the study as a whole: Vaccine-associated CD4 TCRs spanned spike, dominant at 160-218 and 743-854.

The data were produced by immunoSEQ multiplex PCR, yet TCRdb's version contains in-frame clones alone and is incomplete. The sample yields about 260,000 clones, roughly 93% seen once. In germline, CDR1 is LNHDA, CDR2 SQIVND (reference sequence). This CDR3 is built from 13 residues. The V end was cut by 10 bases, the J end by 3 bases, with 15 bases between. This clone was detected only once. As yet, its antigen is unknown. The sequence came from an adult in good health. This rearrangement joins TRBV19 to TRBJ1-1, with D possibly TRBD1 on 6 matching bases. This sample comprised peripheral blood, obtained on day 0 of AZD1222 vaccination. The CDR3 nucleotides are TGTGCCACCCTCGGGGCAGGGGACACTGAAGCTTTCTTT. Translated, it gives CATLGAGDTEAFF.